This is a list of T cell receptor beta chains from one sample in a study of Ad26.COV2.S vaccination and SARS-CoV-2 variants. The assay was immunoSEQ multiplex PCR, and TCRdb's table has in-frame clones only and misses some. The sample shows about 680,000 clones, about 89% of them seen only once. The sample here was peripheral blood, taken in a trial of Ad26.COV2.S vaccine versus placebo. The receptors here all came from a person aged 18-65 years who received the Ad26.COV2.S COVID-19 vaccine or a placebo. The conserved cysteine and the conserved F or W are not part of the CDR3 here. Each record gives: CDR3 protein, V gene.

cdr3_aa: AISESKSAGGTNTGELF
v_call: TRBV10-3

cdr3_aa: ASSWGTNEKLF
v_call: TRBV5-4

cdr3_aa: ASSPRGGDGELF
v_call: TRBV7-2

cdr3_aa: ASVGGNYEQY
v_call: TRBV12-5

cdr3_aa: ASSLMVSTGELF
v_call: TRBV5-5

cdr3_aa: ASRGGNTIY
v_call: TRBV27

cdr3_aa: ASSVVPPGEHYGYT
v_call: TRBV9

cdr3_aa: ASSLAGASGIYNEQF
v_call: TRBV7-6

cdr3_aa: ASSYGDRNNSPLH
v_call: TRBV6-5

cdr3_aa: ASSFRDRIVGNQPQH
v_call: TRBV27

cdr3_aa: ASTRQGYGYT
v_call: TRBV6-5

cdr3_aa: ASSKLAGVANEQF
v_call: TRBV5-1

cdr3_aa: ASSEGFSTDTQY
v_call: TRBV5-1

cdr3_aa: ASSLGDRVHEQY
v_call: TRBV7-2

cdr3_aa: ASSLGWADTQY
v_call: TRBV27

cdr3_aa: ASPGGAGLDTQY
v_call: TRBV2

cdr3_aa: ASTAQISSYNEQF
v_call: TRBV11-2

cdr3_aa: AISGTSGRNNYEQY
v_call: TRBV10-3

cdr3_aa: SGPIVDTQY
v_call: TRBV20-1

cdr3_aa: ASSFRTGGRTDTQY
v_call: TRBV5-4

cdr3_aa: ASSAGTGWETQY
v_call: TRBV5-8

cdr3_aa: ASSLEASGGASELF
v_call: TRBV7-2

cdr3_aa: ASRAGDGYGYT
v_call: TRBV2

cdr3_aa: ASRQTGTGDGYT
v_call: TRBV19

cdr3_aa: ASSVLRGPPGSSTGELF
v_call: TRBV9

cdr3_aa: ASSLAPSGNYEQY
v_call: TRBV5-4

cdr3_aa: ASSPRDSPNREAF
v_call: TRBV18

cdr3_aa: ASSQENSYNSPLH
v_call: TRBV4-3

cdr3_aa: ATSDLSGDEQF
v_call: TRBV24-1

cdr3_aa: ASSFAGYEKLF
v_call: TRBV19

cdr3_aa: ASSATSGGQETQY
v_call: TRBV5-5

cdr3_aa: ASSFRGANTGELF
v_call: TRBV11-2

cdr3_aa: ASSYSWKNIQY
v_call: TRBV6-5

cdr3_aa: ANKGQNKF
v_call: TRBV6-4

cdr3_aa: ASRGLENTGELF
v_call: TRBV7-9

cdr3_aa: ASSINEQFSYNEQF
v_call: TRBV19

cdr3_aa: ASSLGASGRTDTQY
v_call: TRBV5-1

cdr3_aa: ATSDGGTGPNYGYT
v_call: TRBV24-1

cdr3_aa: ASSSTGPGNTIY
v_call: TRBV5-1

cdr3_aa: ASNPPSGGAQDTQY
v_call: TRBV30

cdr3_aa: AWSVTRNTEAF
v_call: TRBV30

cdr3_aa: ASSQGGSGNTIY
v_call: TRBV3-1/TRBV3-2

cdr3_aa: SPGTGNQPQH
v_call: TRBV29-1

cdr3_aa: ASSGDSGGSGYT
v_call: TRBV5-1

cdr3_aa: ATSQGGTDTQY
v_call: TRBV24-1

cdr3_aa: ASSLRIGTGKTGELF
v_call: TRBV7-3

cdr3_aa: ASSLAGGGHEQY
v_call: TRBV7-2

cdr3_aa: ATSSTTSGRLRQDNEQF
v_call: TRBV15

cdr3_aa: ASSQGRNSPLH
v_call: TRBV6-5

cdr3_aa: SVEDSRDLGNTPGNTIY
v_call: TRBV29-1

cdr3_aa: ASSYTGNTIY
v_call: TRBV5-1

cdr3_aa: ASRASGTSDTQY
v_call: TRBV5-1